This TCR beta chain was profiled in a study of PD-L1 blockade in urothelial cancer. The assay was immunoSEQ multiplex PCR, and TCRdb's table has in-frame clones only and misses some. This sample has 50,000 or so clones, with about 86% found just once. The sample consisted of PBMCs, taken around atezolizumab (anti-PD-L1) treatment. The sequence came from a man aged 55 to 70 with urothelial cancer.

In DNA form, the CDR3 reads TGTGCCAGCAGCCCCACGGGTCACACGGGGGTGTTTTTT. This gives the protein CASSPTGHTGVFF. The chain couples TRBV4-2 to TRBJ2-2; TRBD2 might be the D (6 bases). Germline CDR1 and CDR2: LGHNA and YNFKEQ. CDR3 length: 13 amino acids. V was pared by 4 bases and J by 15 bases, with 18 bases between.